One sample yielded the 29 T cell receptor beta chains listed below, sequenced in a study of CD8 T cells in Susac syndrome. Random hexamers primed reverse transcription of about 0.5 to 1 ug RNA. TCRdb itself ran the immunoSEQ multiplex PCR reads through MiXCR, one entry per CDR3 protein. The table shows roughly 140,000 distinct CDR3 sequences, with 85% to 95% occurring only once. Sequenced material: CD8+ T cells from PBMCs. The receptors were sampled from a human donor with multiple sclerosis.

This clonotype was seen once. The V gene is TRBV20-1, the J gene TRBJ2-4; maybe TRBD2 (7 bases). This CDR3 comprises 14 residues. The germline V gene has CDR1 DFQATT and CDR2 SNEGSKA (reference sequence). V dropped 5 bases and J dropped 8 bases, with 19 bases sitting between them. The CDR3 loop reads CSAPEPRGGDIQYF. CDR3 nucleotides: TGCAGTGCTCCGGAGCCCCGAGGGGGGGACATTCAGTACTTC.

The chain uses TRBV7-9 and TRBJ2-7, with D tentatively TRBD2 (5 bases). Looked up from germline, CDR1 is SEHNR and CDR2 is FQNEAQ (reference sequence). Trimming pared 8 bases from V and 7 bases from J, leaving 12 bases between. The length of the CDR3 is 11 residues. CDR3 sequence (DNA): TGTGCCAGCGTACGGACGGGAGAGCAGTACTTC. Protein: CASVRTGEQYF.

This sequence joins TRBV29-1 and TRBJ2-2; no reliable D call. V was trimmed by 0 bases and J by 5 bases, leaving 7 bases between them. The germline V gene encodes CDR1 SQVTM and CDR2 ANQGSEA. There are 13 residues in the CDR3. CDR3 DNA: TGCAGCGTTGAAGAACCCCGGACCGGGGAGCTGTTTTTT. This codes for CSVEEPRTGELFF.

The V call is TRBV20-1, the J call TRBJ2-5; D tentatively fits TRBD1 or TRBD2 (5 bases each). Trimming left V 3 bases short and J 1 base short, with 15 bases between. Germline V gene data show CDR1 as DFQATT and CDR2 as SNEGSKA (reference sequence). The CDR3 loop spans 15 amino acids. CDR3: CSARGTGGVQETQYF. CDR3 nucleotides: TGCAGTGCTAGGGGGACCGGTGGAGTCCAAGAGACCCAGTACTTC.

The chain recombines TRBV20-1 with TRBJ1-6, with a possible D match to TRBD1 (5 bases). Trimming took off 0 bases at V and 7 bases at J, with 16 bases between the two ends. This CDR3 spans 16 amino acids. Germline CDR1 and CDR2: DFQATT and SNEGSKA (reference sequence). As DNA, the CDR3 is TGCAGTGCTAGAGATCATCTTGGGGGTGGAAATTCACCCCTCCACTTT. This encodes CSARDHLGGGNSPLHF.

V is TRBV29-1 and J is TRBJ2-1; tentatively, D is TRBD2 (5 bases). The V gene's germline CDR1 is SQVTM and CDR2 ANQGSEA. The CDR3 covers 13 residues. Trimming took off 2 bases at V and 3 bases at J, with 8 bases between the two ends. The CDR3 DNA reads TGCAGCGTTGAATGGGAGAACTACAATGAGCAGTTCTTC. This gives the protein CSVEWENYNEQFF.

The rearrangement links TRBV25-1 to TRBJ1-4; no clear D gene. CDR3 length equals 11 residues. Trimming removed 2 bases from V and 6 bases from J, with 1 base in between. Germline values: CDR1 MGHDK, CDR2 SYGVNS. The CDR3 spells CASSEDEKLFF. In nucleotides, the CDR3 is TGTGCCAGCAGTGAAGATGAAAAACTGTTTTTT.

The CDR3 here is CASRGPGGDYNEQFF. CDR3 DNA: TGTGCCAGCAGGGGCCCGGGGGGGGACTACAATGAGCAGTTCTTC. This rearrangement joins TRBV11-2 to TRBJ2-1; TRBD2 matches at 8 bases. Unmatched junction bases numbered 7, after V lost 6 bases and J lost 3 bases. The CDR3 extends over 15 amino acids. CDR1 and CDR2 from the germline V gene are SGHAT and FQNNGV.

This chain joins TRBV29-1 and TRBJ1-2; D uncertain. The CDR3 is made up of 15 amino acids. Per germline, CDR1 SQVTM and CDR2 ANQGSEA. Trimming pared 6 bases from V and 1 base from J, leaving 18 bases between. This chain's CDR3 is CSVPGPQEGNYGYTF. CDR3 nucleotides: TGCAGCGTCCCGGGCCCCCAAGAGGGTAACTATGGCTACACCTTC. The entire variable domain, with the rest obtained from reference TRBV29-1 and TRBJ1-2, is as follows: SAVISQKPSRDICQRGTSLTIQCQVDSQVTMMFWYRQQPGQSLTLIATANQGSEATYESGFVIDKFPISRPNLTFSTLTVSNMSPEDSSIYLCSVPGPQEGNYGYTFGSGTRLTVV.

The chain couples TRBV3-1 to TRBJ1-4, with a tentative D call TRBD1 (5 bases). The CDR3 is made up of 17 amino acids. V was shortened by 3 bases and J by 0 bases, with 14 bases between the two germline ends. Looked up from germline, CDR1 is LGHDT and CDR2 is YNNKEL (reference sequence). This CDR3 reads CASSHSPWGTTNEKLFF. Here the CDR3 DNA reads TGTGCCAGCAGCCATTCACCCTGGGGGACAACTAATGAAAAACTGTTTTTT.

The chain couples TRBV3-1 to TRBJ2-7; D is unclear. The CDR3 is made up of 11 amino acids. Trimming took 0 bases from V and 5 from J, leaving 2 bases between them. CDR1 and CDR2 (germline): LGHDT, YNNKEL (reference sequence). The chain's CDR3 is CASSQDHEQYF. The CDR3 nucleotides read TGTGCCAGCAGCCAAGATCACGAGCAGTACTTC.

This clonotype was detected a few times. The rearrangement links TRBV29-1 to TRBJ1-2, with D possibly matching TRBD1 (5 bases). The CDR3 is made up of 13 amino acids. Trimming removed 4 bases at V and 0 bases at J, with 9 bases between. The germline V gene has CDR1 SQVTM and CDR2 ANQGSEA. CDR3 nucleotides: TGCAGCGTTGCGGGGGGGACTAACTATGGCTACACCTTC. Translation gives CSVAGGTNYGYTF.

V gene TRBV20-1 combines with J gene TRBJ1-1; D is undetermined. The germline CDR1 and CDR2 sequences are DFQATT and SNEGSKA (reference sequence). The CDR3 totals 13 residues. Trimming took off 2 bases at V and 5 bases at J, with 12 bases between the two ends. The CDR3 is CSARPRAVTEAFF. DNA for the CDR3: TGCAGTGCTAGACCCCGGGCGGTGACTGAAGCTTTCTTT.

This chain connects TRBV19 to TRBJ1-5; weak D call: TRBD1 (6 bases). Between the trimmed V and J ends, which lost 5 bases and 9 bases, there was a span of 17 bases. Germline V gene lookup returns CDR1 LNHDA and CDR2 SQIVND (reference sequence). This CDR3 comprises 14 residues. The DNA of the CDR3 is TGTGCCAGTAGTGAGAGGGGGGGCCTTATGCCCCAGCATTTT. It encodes CASSERGGLMPQHF.

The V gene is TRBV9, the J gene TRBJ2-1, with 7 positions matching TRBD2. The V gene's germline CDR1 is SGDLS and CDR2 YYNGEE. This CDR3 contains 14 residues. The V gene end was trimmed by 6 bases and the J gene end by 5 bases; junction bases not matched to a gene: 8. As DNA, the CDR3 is TGTGCCAGCAACCCTAGCGGAACGGACAATGAGCAGTTCTTC. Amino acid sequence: CASNPSGTDNEQFF.

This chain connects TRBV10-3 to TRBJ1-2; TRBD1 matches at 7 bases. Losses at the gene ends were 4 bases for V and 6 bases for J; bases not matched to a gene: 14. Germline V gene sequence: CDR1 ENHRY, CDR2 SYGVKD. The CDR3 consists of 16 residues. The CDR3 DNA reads TGTGCCATCAGTGTCCTCACGGACAGGCGAGTCGATGGCTACACCTTC. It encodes CAISVLTDRRVDGYTF.

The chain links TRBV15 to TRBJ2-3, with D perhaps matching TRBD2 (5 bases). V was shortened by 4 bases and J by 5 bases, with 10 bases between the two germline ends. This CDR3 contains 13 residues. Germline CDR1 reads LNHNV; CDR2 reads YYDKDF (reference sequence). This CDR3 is CATSIGRGDTQYF. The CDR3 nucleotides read TGTGCCACCAGCATAGGCCGGGGAGATACGCAGTATTTT.

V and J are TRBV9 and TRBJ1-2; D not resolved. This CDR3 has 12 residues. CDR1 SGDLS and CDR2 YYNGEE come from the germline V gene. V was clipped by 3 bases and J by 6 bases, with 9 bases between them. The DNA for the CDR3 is TGTGCCAGCAGCGAACAGACGAATGGCTACACCTTC. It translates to CASSEQTNGYTF.

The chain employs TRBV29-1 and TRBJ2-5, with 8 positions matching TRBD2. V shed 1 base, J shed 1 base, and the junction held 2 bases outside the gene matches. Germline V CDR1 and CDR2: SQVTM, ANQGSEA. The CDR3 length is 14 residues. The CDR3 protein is CSVEARGGQETQYF. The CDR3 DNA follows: TGCAGCGTTGAAGCCCGGGGGGGCCAAGAGACCCAGTACTTC.

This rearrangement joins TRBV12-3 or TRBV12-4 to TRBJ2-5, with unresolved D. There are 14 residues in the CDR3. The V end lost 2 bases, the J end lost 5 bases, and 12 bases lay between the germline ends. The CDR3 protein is CASSLRKGRETQYF. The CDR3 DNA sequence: TGTGCCAGCAGTTTAAGGAAGGGTCGGGAGACCCAGTACTTC.

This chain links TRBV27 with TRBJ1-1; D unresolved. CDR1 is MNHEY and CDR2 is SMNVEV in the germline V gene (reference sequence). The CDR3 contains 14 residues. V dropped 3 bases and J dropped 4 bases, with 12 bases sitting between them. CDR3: CASSFHSRGTEAFF. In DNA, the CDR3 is TGTGCCAGCAGTTTTCATAGCCGGGGCACTGAAGCTTTCTTT.

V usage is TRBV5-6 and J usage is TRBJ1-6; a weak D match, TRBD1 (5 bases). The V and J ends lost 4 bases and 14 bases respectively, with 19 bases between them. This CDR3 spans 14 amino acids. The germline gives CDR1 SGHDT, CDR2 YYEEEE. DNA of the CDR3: TGTGCCAGCAGCGTATCTCGAGACAGACAATCCCTCCACTTT. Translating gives CASSVSRDRQSLHF.

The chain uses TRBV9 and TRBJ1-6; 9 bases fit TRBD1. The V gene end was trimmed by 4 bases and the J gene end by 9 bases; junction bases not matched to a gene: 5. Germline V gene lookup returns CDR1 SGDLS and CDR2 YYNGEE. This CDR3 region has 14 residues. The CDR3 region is CASSPGQGFSPLHF. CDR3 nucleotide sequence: TGTGCCAGCAGCCCTGGACAGGGGTTTTCACCCCTCCACTTT.

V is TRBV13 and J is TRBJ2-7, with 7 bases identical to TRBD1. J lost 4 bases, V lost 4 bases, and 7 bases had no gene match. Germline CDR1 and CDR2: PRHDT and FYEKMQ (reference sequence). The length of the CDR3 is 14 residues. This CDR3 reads CASSSDRAQYEQYF. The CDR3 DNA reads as TGTGCCAGCAGCTCCGACAGGGCTCAATACGAGCAGTACTTC.

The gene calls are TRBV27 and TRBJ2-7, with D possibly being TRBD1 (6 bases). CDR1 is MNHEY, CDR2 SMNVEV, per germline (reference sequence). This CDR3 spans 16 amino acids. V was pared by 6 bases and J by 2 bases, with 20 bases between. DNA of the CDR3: TGTGCCAGCAGCCTTTACGCCGGGACACCGACCTACGAGCAGTACTTC. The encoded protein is CASSLYAGTPTYEQYF.

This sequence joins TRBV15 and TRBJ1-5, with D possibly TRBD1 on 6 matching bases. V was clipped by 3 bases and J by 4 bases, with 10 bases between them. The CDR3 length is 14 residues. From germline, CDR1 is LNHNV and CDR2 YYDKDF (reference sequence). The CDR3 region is CATSSRGGNQPQHF. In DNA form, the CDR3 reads TGTGCCACCAGCAGTAGAGGGGGAAATCAGCCCCAGCATTTT.

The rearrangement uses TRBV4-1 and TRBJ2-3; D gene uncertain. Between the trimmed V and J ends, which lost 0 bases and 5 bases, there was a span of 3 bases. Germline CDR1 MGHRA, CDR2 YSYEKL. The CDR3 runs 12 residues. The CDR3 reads CASSQERDTQYF. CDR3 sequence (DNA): TGCGCCAGCAGCCAAGAAAGAGATACGCAGTATTTT.

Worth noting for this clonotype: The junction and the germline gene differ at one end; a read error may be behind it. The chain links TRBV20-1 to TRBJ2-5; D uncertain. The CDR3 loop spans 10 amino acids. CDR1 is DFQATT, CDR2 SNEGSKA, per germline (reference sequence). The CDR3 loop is CSASSPPKHF. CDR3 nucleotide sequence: TGCAGTGCTAGTAGTCCACCAAAACACTTC.

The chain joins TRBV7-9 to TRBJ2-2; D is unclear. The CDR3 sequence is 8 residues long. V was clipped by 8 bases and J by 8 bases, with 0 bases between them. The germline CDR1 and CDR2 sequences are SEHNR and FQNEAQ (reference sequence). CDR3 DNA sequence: TGTGCCAGCGGGGAGCTGTTTTTT. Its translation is CASGELFF.